This is a list of T cell receptor beta chains from one sample in a study of metastatic and nonmetastatic thyroid tumors. TCRdb reprocessed the PCR reads using MiXCR. This table holds tens of thousands of clones, approximately 14% found once. Sequenced sample: blood. Every receptor here comes from a female donor with papillary thyroid cancer or a benign thyroid nodule (not recorded which). Some clones in this sample may be carry-over from other donors' samples. Both conserved end residues are part of each CDR3. The D gene is left open where the match is weak.

D gene: -; V gene: TRBV6-1; J gene: TRBJ2-7; CDR3 protein: CASSQGQIYEQYF
D gene: -; V gene: TRBV3-1; J gene: TRBJ2-7; CDR3 protein: CASSQALYEQYF
D gene: TRBD2; V gene: TRBV5-1; J gene: TRBJ2-1; CDR3 protein: CASISSLAGGVVNEQFF
D gene: -; V gene: TRBV6-2/TRBV6-3; J gene: TRBJ1-6; CDR3 protein: CASSYSTRNSPLHF
D gene: -; V gene: TRBV9; J gene: TRBJ1-1; CDR3 protein: CASSVLEGTEAFF
D gene: -; V gene: TRBV5-5; J gene: TRBJ1-3; CDR3 protein: CASSLVGSAGNTIYF
D gene: -; V gene: TRBV6-1; J gene: TRBJ2-1; CDR3 protein: CASSTRMEPSEQFF
D gene: -; V gene: TRBV2; J gene: TRBJ2-1; CDR3 protein: CASSGIGGQFF
D gene: -; V gene: TRBV28; J gene: TRBJ1-2; CDR3 protein: CASRDGVSSYGYTF
D gene: -; V gene: TRBV7-2; J gene: TRBJ2-1; CDR3 protein: CASSGLGSLEQFF
D gene: -; V gene: TRBV9; J gene: TRBJ1-5; CDR3 protein: CASSRGLSQPQHF
D gene: TRBD1; V gene: TRBV5-1; J gene: TRBJ1-1; CDR3 protein: CASSLGTVTRENTEAFF
D gene: TRBD1; V gene: TRBV20-1; J gene: TRBJ2-7; CDR3 protein: CSAGTGGGYEQYF
D gene: -; V gene: TRBV6-1; J gene: TRBJ1-1; CDR3 protein: CASSEDDGFGNTEAFF
D gene: -; V gene: TRBV28; J gene: TRBJ1-1; CDR3 protein: CASSQHRMNTEAFF
D gene: -; V gene: TRBV28; J gene: TRBJ2-6; CDR3 protein: CASRNSGANVLTF
D gene: -; V gene: TRBV5-1; J gene: TRBJ2-2; CDR3 protein: CASSETGTKNTGELFF
D gene: TRBD1; V gene: TRBV4-3; J gene: TRBJ2-1; CDR3 protein: CASSQTYGQGGYNEQFF
D gene: TRBD1; V gene: TRBV20-1; J gene: TRBJ2-6; CDR3 protein: CSARAPGQAFSGANVLTF
D gene: TRBD2; V gene: TRBV12-3/TRBV12-4; J gene: TRBJ2-3; CDR3 protein: CASSAQTLAGGDGRQYF
D gene: TRBD2; V gene: TRBV11-2; J gene: TRBJ2-1; CDR3 protein: CASSLGTSGRGAYNEQFF
D gene: TRBD2; V gene: TRBV5-1; J gene: TRBJ2-2; CDR3 protein: CASSPLAGANTGELFF
D gene: -; V gene: TRBV6-2/TRBV6-3; J gene: TRBJ2-7; CDR3 protein: CASSSGYLEQYF
D gene: -; V gene: TRBV5-6; J gene: TRBJ2-7; CDR3 protein: CASSIGTRTAYEQYF
D gene: TRBD1; V gene: TRBV20-1; J gene: TRBJ1-2; CDR3 protein: CSAIKLGQLDGYTF
D gene: TRBD2; V gene: TRBV15; J gene: TRBJ2-1; CDR3 protein: CATSRGTSGSLVYNEQFF
D gene: TRBD1; V gene: TRBV7-9; J gene: TRBJ1-1; CDR3 protein: CASSFDQGATEAFF
D gene: TRBD1; V gene: TRBV6-2/TRBV6-3; J gene: TRBJ2-7; CDR3 protein: CASSYSRGRGLHLGQAYEQYF
D gene: TRBD2; V gene: TRBV7-8; J gene: TRBJ2-1; CDR3 protein: CASSLGLAPNEQFF
D gene: -; V gene: TRBV6-2/TRBV6-3; J gene: TRBJ2-7; CDR3 protein: CASSYADILYEQYF
D gene: -; V gene: TRBV7-9; J gene: TRBJ1-6; CDR3 protein: CASSNDAHSPLHF